Listed below are T cell receptor beta chains from one sample, sequenced in a study of blood T cell repertoires in COVID-19. This table comes from immunoSEQ multiplex PCR, and its TCRdb copy is limited to in-frame clones, with some not included. There are over 90,000 clones in the sample; around 87% occur only once, and 15% to 20% lies in the top ten. The sequencing sample was made of peripheral blood. The receptor source for this set is a human donor in a cohort sampled during active COVID-19. CDR3s include the opening cysteine and the closing phenylalanine or tryptophan.

V: TRBV18; length: 14; J: TRBJ2-5; CDR3: CASSPDSLGETQYF
V: TRBV10-3; length: 14; J: TRBJ1-1; CDR3: CAATGTNKNTEAFF
V: TRBV3-1/TRBV3-2; length: 15; J: TRBJ1-3; CDR3: CASSQAGVAGNTIYF
V: TRBV7-2; length: 15; J: TRBJ2-7; CDR3: CASSRGTPYSYEQYF
V: TRBV5-1; length: 16; J: TRBJ1-2; CDR3: CASSLSRTGPAAGYTF
V: TRBV18; length: 13; J: TRBJ1-1; CDR3: CASSRAAGTEAFF
V: TRBV7-3; length: 16; J: TRBJ2-1; CDR3: CASSPSRLAVYNEQFF
V: TRBV28; length: 15; J: TRBJ2-1; CDR3: CASRRLLSSYNEQFF
V: TRBV4-3; length: 17; J: TRBJ2-1; CDR3: CASSQEPPRNSYNEQFF
V: TRBV9; length: 14; J: TRBJ1-6; CDR3: CASSVQGVGSPLHF
V: TRBV9; length: 15; J: TRBJ2-2; CDR3: CASSPLTLATGELFF
V: TRBV5-6; length: 14; J: TRBJ2-5; CDR3: CASLLAGTQETQYF
V: TRBV7-8; length: 14; J: TRBJ2-7; CDR3: CASSLDRGSYEQYF
V: TRBV3-1/TRBV3-2; length: 11; J: TRBJ2-2; CDR3: CATQTTGELFF
V: TRBV11-1; length: 15; J: TRBJ2-1; CDR3: CASSGGQGSYNEQFF
V: TRBV10-3; length: 14; J: TRBJ1-1; CDR3: CAISDIEGVAEAFF
V: TRBV9; length: 13; J: TRBJ1-4; CDR3: CASSVGEREKLFF
V: TRBV3-1/TRBV3-2; length: 13; J: TRBJ2-7; CDR3: CASSLRGTYEQYF
V: TRBV6-5; length: 13; J: TRBJ1-1; CDR3: CASSTPGQGKAFF
V: TRBV7-3; length: 16; J: TRBJ1-4; CDR3: CASSLAPGAGGGKLFF
V: TRBV11-2; length: 14; J: TRBJ1-1; CDR3: CASSLDPGGTEAFF
V: TRBV19; length: 14; J: TRBJ1-1; CDR3: CASSRIQGMAEAFF